These T cell receptor beta chains were read from a single sample in a study of early T cells in non-severe SARS-CoV-2 infection. TCRdb itself ran the 5' RACE reads through MiXCR, one entry per CDR3 protein. The sample consists of 55,000 to 65,000 distinct CDR3 sequences, roughly 9.7% of them appearing once. The sequenced sample consisted of whole blood. Receptors originate from an adult who was a healthcare worker with PCR-confirmed SARS-CoV-2 infection or an uninfected control (not recorded which). CDR3s include the opening cysteine and the closing phenylalanine or tryptophan. The D gene is left open where the match is weak. The size of a clone is reported for some rows only, either as once, few or many, or as a class for expanded clones.

TRBV5-4	NA	NA	TRBJ2-7	TGTGCCAGCAGCTTGAACAGATTCTACGAGCAGTACTTC	CASSLNRFYEQYF
TRBV5-4	many	TRBD1	TRBJ1-5	TGTGCCAGCAGCTTGGACAGGGGGGATCAGCCCCAGCATTTT	CASSLDRGDQPQHF
TRBV3-1	few	NA	TRBJ1-5	TGTGCCAGCAGCCAAACAACAGGGAATCAGCCCCAGCATTTT	CASSQTTGNQPQHF
TRBV6-2/TRBV6-3	NA	TRBD2	TRBJ2-1	TGTGCCAGCAGTTACCTCCAGGCCCCTAGCGGGATCCTACGGGATGAGCAGTTCTTC	CASSYLQAPSGILRDEQFF
TRBV3-1	many	NA	TRBJ2-1	TGTGCCAGCAGCCAAGTTTACGGGGATGGTGAGCAGTTCTTC	CASSQVYGDGEQFF
TRBV13	medium-sized	NA	TRBJ2-1	TGTGCCAGCAGCTTAGTTATTAGGGACTACAATGAGCAGTTCTTC	CASSLVIRDYNEQFF
TRBV6-1	NA	NA	TRBJ2-2	TGTGCCAGCAGCAGGTTGGGACCCACGTCCGGGGAGCTGTTTTTT	CASSRLGPTSGELFF
TRBV7-2	NA	NA	TRBJ2-7	TGTGCCAGCAGCCTACCCTACGGGAACGAGCAGTACTTC	CASSLPYGNEQYF
TRBV27	many	TRBD1	TRBJ1-6	TGTGCCAGCAGTACGGACAGGGACTCTGGTTCACCCCTCCACTTT	CASSTDRDSGSPLHF
TRBV7-2	many	NA	TRBJ2-3	TGTGCCAGCAGCTTAGAACCCCGCGGGCACCAGTATTTT	CASSLEPRGHQYF
TRBV20-1	NA	NA	TRBJ2-1	TGCAGCGCTTCCGGGGGCATCGGGAATGAGCAGTTCTTC	CSASGGIGNEQFF
TRBV20-1	NA	NA	TRBJ2-5	TGCAGTGCTAGACGTCAATTAGAAACCCAGTACTTC	CSARRQLETQYF
TRBV7-8	many	NA	TRBJ1-5	TGTGCCAGCAGCTCGGGTGTCAATCAGCCCCAGCATTTT	CASSSGVNQPQHF
TRBV5-1	many	NA	TRBJ2-3	TGCGCCAGCAGCTTGGCCCGGACAACAGGCGATACGCAGTATTTT	CASSLARTTGDTQYF
TRBV21-1	NA	NA	TRBJ2-1	TGTGCCAGCAGCAAACTCCATGAGCAGTTCTTC	CASSKLHEQFF
TRBV20-1	NA	NA	TRBJ2-2	TGCAGTGCAAAAACGAACACCGGGGAGCTGTTTTTT	CSAKTNTGELFF
TRBV20-1	many	TRBD1	TRBJ2-3	TGCAGTGCCCCGGACAGGGGCCCCTCTTCTAGCACAGATACGCAGTATTTT	CSAPDRGPSSSTDTQYF
TRBV7-2	NA	NA	TRBJ2-7	TGTGCCAGCAGCTTAGCACTCCGAGGGGAGCAGTACTTC	CASSLALRGEQYF
TRBV11-2	many	TRBD1	TRBJ2-3	TGTGCCAGCAGCTTTGGGACAGGCCCCACGGATACGCAGTATTTT	CASSFGTGPTDTQYF
TRBV7-2	NA	TRBD2	TRBJ2-1	TGTGCCAGCAGGGCCGGGACTAGCGGGATAAGTGAGCAGTTCTTC	CASRAGTSGISEQFF
TRBV15	many	TRBD1	TRBJ2-7	TGTGCCACCAGCAGGGGCTTAGGGACAGGGGAAAACGAGCAGTACTTC	CATSRGLGTGENEQYF
TRBV7-9	NA	NA	TRBJ1-1	TGTGCCAGCAGCTTAATGACGAACACTGAAGCTTTCTTT	CASSLMTNTEAFF
TRBV20-1	few	TRBD2	TRBJ2-1	TGCAGTGCTAGAGATATGGAGCGGGAGGTTAGAGAGCAGTTCTTC	CSARDMEREVREQFF
TRBV3-1	few	NA	TRBJ1-4	TGTGCCAGCAGAAACCGACCGGATGAAAAACTGTTTTTT	CASRNRPDEKLFF
TRBV4-1	few	TRBD2	TRBJ2-3	TGCGCCAGCAGCCAAGAAACAGCGGGAGGTAAAGATACGCAGTATTTT	CASSQETAGGKDTQYF
TRBV27	many	TRBD1	TRBJ2-7	TGTGCCAGCAGTACCGGGACAGGTCCCTACGAGCAGTACTTC	CASSTGTGPYEQYF
TRBV7-8	many	NA	TRBJ1-4	TGTGCCAGCAGCCCACAGGTTAATGAAAAACTGTTTTTT	CASSPQVNEKLFF
TRBV15	NA	NA	TRBJ2-7	TGTGCCACCAGCAGAGGGGCCCGCTCCTACGAGCAGTACTTC	CATSRGARSYEQYF
TRBV3-1	many	NA	TRBJ1-5	TGTGCCAGCAGCCAAGATAGGTTCCAGCAGCCCCAGCATTTT	CASSQDRFQQPQHF
TRBV6-2/TRBV6-3	NA	TRBD2	TRBJ2-1	TGTGCCAGCACCCCCCTAGCGGGAGTCTACAATGAGCAGTTCTTC	CASTPLAGVYNEQFF
TRBV27	many	TRBD1	TRBJ1-6	TGTGCCAGCAGTGTGGGACAGGGGATCTCCTATAATTCACCCCTCCACTTT	CASSVGQGISYNSPLHF
TRBV27	many	NA	TRBJ2-3	TGTGCCAGCAGTTTGAGAAGAGCAGATACGCAGTATTTT	CASSLRRADTQYF
TRBV7-6	many	NA	TRBJ2-1	TGTGCCAGCAGCCCCCTCGAGAGTAGTTACAATGAGCAGTTCTTC	CASSPLESSYNEQFF
TRBV30	few	NA	TRBJ2-7	TGTGCCTGGGAAACAGGGTCCTACGAGCAGTACTTC	CAWETGSYEQYF
TRBV20-1	NA	TRBD2	TRBJ2-7	TGCAGTGCTCCACTAGCGGGAGTGAAGTACTTC	CSAPLAGVKYF
TRBV5-4	NA	NA	TRBJ2-1	TGTGCCAGCAGCTTGGGATCTAGCAGAAGTGAGCAGTTCTTC	CASSLGSSRSEQFF
TRBV20-1	many	NA	TRBJ2-1	TGCAGTGCTAGAGATAAAAGCGGATGGTACAATGAGCAGTTCTTC	CSARDKSGWYNEQFF
TRBV6-5	medium-sized	TRBD2	TRBJ2-7	TGTGCCAGCAGTGCGCTAGCGTTCGGAGCGGGGGAGCAGTACTTC	CASSALAFGAGEQYF
TRBV6-2/TRBV6-3	many	NA	TRBJ2-1	TGTGCCAGCAGCCCTTACCCGGATAGCTCCTACAATGAGCAGTTCTTC	CASSPYPDSSYNEQFF
TRBV6-6	many	NA	TRBJ1-1	TGTGCCAGCAGTCCCTTTGAAGAAGCTGAAGCTTTCTTT	CASSPFEEAEAFF
TRBV7-9	NA	NA	TRBJ2-5	TGTGCCAGCAGCTTAATTGGCGGGTACCAAGAGACCCAGTACTTC	CASSLIGGYQETQYF
TRBV11-2	few	NA	TRBJ2-7	TGTGCCAGCAGCTCGCTTGGGGCTATGATGAGAAACGAGCAGTACTTC	CASSSLGAMMRNEQYF
TRBV29-1	few	NA	TRBJ1-2	TGCAGCGCCCAGACAGGCCTCTATGGCTACACCTTC	CSAQTGLYGYTF
TRBV27	many	NA	TRBJ1-1	TGTGCCAGCGGCGAATACACTGAAGCTTTCTTT	CASGEYTEAFF
TRBV13	many	TRBD2	TRBJ2-3	TGTGCCAGCAGCCAACGGACTAGCGGGAGAGGTGATACGCAGTATTTT	CASSQRTSGRGDTQYF
TRBV15	many	NA	TRBJ2-7	TGTGCCACAGGTCCCCCGGGGTACGAGCAGTACTTC	CATGPPGYEQYF
TRBV3-1	few	TRBD2	TRBJ2-7	TGTGCCAGCAGCCAAGGGGGGGCTAGCGGGAGCCGGCAGTACTTC	CASSQGGASGSRQYF
TRBV18	many	NA	TRBJ2-5	TGTGCCAGCTCACCAGGTCTATTCCAAGAGACCCAGTACTTC	CASSPGLFQETQYF
TRBV29-1	few	NA	TRBJ2-7	TGCAGCGTTGAAACGGGGCATGATGGGGAGCAGTACTTC	CSVETGHDGEQYF
TRBV6-5	few	NA	TRBJ1-6	TGTGCCAGCGGCAGTAATTCACCCCTCCACTTT	CASGSNSPLHF
TRBV20-1	many	NA	TRBJ2-7	TGCAGTGCTGAACAGGGCAGCGAGCAGTACTTC	CSAEQGSEQYF
TRBV5-4	many	TRBD2	TRBJ2-1	TGTGCCAGCAGCCCCCTAGCGGGAGCTGGCTACAATGAGCAGTTCTTC	CASSPLAGAGYNEQFF
TRBV18	many	TRBD1	TRBJ2-7	TGTGCCAGCTCGCTCGGGACAGGGGTTTACGAGCAGTACTTC	CASSLGTGVYEQYF
TRBV12-3/TRBV12-4	NA	NA	TRBJ2-5	TGTGCCAGCAGTTTAGGCTCACTCCGGGGAGAGACCCAGTACTTC	CASSLGSLRGETQYF
TRBV6-2/TRBV6-3	many	TRBD1	TRBJ2-7	TGTGCCAGCAGCTTTTCGGGGACAGTACGGGACTTC	CASSFSGTVRDF
TRBV7-2	few	TRBD1	TRBJ2-7	TGTGCCAGCAGTCTACAGGGGGAAGGCTACGAGCAGTACTTC	CASSLQGEGYEQYF
TRBV29-1	NA	TRBD2	TRBJ2-1	TGCAGCGGTTTAGCGGGAGGTGGTGAGCAGTTCTTC	CSGLAGGGEQFF
TRBV20-1	NA	TRBD2	TRBJ2-3	TGCAGTGCGCCGGTAGGACTAGCCGGAGATACGCAGTATTTT	CSAPVGLAGDTQYF
TRBV20-1	NA	TRBD2	TRBJ2-3	TGCAGTGCTAGAGAGGAGACTAGCGGGAGAAATACGCAGTATTTT	CSAREETSGRNTQYF